This TCR beta chain was sequenced in a study of OX40 agonist ivuxolimab in advanced cancers. Overall study findings and caveats: Expansion of clones was among the lowest in partial responders at 0.1-3.0 mg/kg. At 0.1 to 3.0 mg/kg, clonal expansion of CD4+ and CD8+ blood T cells had occurred by week 6.

CDR1 and CDR2 from the germline V gene are KGHSH and LQKENI. After removal of 4 bases from V and 7 bases from J, the junction contained 10 bases not matched to a gene. The CDR3 extends over 15 amino acids. Blood was sampled at baseline, cycle 4 day 1, and cycle 7 day 1. In the case of this clone: Its antigen remains unidentified.

Produced via immunoSEQ multiplex PCR; TCRdb's table is partial and in-frame only. Here the sample spans more than 70,000 clones, roughly 90% being singletons. The rearrangement joins TRBV18 to TRBJ2-3; 8 bases fit TRBD2. The source of this sequence is an adult with an advanced solid tumor such as melanoma, head and neck, liver or kidney cancer. This specimen consisted of CD4+ or CD8+ T cells sorted from blood, obtained in a trial of the OX40 agonist ivuxolimab. CDR3 loop: CASSHIREGPNTQYF. CDR3 bases: TGTGCCAGCTCACATATCCGGGAGGGCCCGAATACGCAGTATTTT.